Listed below are T cell receptor beta chains from one sample, sequenced in a study of shared clonotypes between healthy human individuals. Clones were sequenced by immunoSEQ multiplex PCR, and TCRdb holds only the in-frame ones, with some missing. The sample records roughly 110,000 clones, about 70% being singletons. Sample: memory CD8+ T cells sorted from blood. The source is a woman between 25 and 40 years old in good health. Each CDR3 is given with its conserved first and last residue. A D gene is named only where the DNA matches it firmly. Rows may omit the clone size; those that give it use once, few, many or a size class.

abundance | j_gene | d_gene | v_gene | CDR3nt | CDR3aa
many | TRBJ2-1 | - | TRBV2 | TGTGCCAGCAGTGAATCGGGTGTCGAGCAGTTCTTC | CASSESGVEQFF
- | TRBJ2-1 | - | TRBV5-1 | TGCGCCAGCAGCTTGGCCTCGGGCTCCTACAATGAGCAGTTCTTC | CASSLASGSYNEQFF
once | TRBJ1-3 | - | TRBV4-1 | TGCGCCAGCAGCCAATACGCTGCGAGTTCTGGAAACACCATATATTTT | CASSQYAASSGNTIYF
- | TRBJ2-7 | TRBD2 | TRBV6-1 | TGTGCCAGCAGTGAAGTTAGCGGGAGCTCCTACGAGCAGTACTTC | CASSEVSGSSYEQYF
- | TRBJ2-7 | TRBD2 | TRBV27 | TGTGCCAGCAGTTTATCGGGATTGGGGGGGATTGCCTACGAGCAGTACTTC | CASSLSGLGGIAYEQYF
- | TRBJ2-1 | TRBD2 | TRBV7-6 | TGTGCCAGCAGCCCCCGGACTAGCGGATACAATGAGCAGTTCTTC | CASSPRTSGYNEQFF
- | TRBJ2-1 | - | TRBV6-5 | TGTGCCAGCAGTTGGGTAGAATACAATGAGCAGTTCTTC | CASSWVEYNEQFF
few | TRBJ2-5 | - | TRBV5-4 | TGTGCCAGCAGCCAACTTCTTGGGGTGGGGACCCAGTACTTC | CASSQLLGVGTQYF
- | TRBJ2-7 | TRBD2 | TRBV19 | TGTGCCAGTAGTATAAGAAGCGGGAGTCGGTACGAGCAGTACTTC | CASSIRSGSRYEQYF
- | TRBJ2-1 | - | TRBV7-9 | TGTGCCAGCGGCGGAGACCAATCACTTTTCAATGAGCAGTTCTTC | CASGGDQSLFNEQFF
once | TRBJ2-7 | - | TRBV4-2 | TGTGCCAGCAGCCGCAGACCGGAGGCGGGCTACGAGCAGTACTTC | CASSRRPEAGYEQYF
many | TRBJ2-7 | TRBD1 | TRBV25-1 | TGTGCCAGCAGTGTACAGGGGCGGCAAACCTACGAGCAGTACTTC | CASSVQGRQTYEQYF
few | TRBJ2-7 | - | TRBV5-1 | TGCGCCAGCAGCTTGGCCGGGACCTACGAGCAGTACTTC | CASSLAGTYEQYF
- | TRBJ2-1 | - | TRBV29-1 | TGCAGCGTTGTCCACGCGGACTCCTACAATGAGCAGTTCTTC | CSVVHADSYNEQFF
once | TRBJ2-1 | TRBD1 | TRBV11-2 | TGTGCCAGCAGTTATACAGGGGGCTCGGGTGATGAGCAGTTCTTC | CASSYTGGSGDEQFF
once | TRBJ2-2 | TRBD2 | TRBV4-1 | TGCGCCAGCAGCCAAGGCGGGAGGTCGAACACCGGGGAGCTGTTTTTT | CASSQGGRSNTGELFF
- | TRBJ2-1 | TRBD2 | TRBV6-1 | TGTGCCAGCAGCCCGGGACTAGAAGGCAATGAGCAGTTCTTC | CASSPGLEGNEQFF
- | TRBJ2-1 | - | TRBV28 | TGTGCCAGCCTTTCGGAAGGAGGGAGACCCTACAATGAGCAGTTCTTC | CASLSEGGRPYNEQFF
- | TRBJ1-1 | - | TRBV23-1 | TGCGCCAGCAGTCGCGAGGGACACGAGTCGGACACTGAAGCTTTCTTT | CASSREGHESDTEAFF
- | TRBJ1-4 | - | TRBV9 | TGTGCCAGCACCTCGGGGCCATACGTCGGAAAACTGTTTTTT | CASTSGPYVGKLFF
- | TRBJ1-2 | - | TRBV27 | TGTGCCAGCAGTTTGGGGGATAACTATGGCTACACCTTC | CASSLGDNYGYTF
- | TRBJ2-7 | TRBD2 | TRBV4-1 | TGCGCCAGCAGCCTTAGGACTAGCGGGGGCTACGAGCAGTACTTC | CASSLRTSGGYEQYF
- | TRBJ1-3 | TRBD1 | TRBV9 | TGTGCCAGCAGCCATACCAGTCAGGGGGCGCGTGGAAACACCATATATTTT | CASSHTSQGARGNTIYF
many | TRBJ1-5 | - | TRBV2 | TGTGCCAGCAGTGAAGCCGGCGGAGGATTAACCATTAGCAATCAGCCCCAGCATTTT | CASSEAGGGLTISNQPQHF
- | TRBJ2-3 | TRBD2 | TRBV2 | TGTGCCAGCAGCACACTAGCGGGAGTTACAGATACGCAGTATTTT | CASSTLAGVTDTQYF
- | TRBJ2-7 | - | TRBV7-8 | TGTGCCAGCAGACGAAACCAAGGGCCCTCCTACGAGCAGTACTTC | CASRRNQGPSYEQYF
- | TRBJ2-7 | TRBD1 | TRBV5-1 | TGCGCCAGCAGCTTTCCTGGGGGCAAACAGACAGGGAGAGCCGAGCAGTACTTC | CASSFPGGKQTGRAEQYF
few | TRBJ2-3 | TRBD1 | TRBV25-1 | TGTGCCAGCAGTGAGGACAGGGGACACTACACAGATACGCAGTATTTT | CASSEDRGHYTDTQYF
once | TRBJ2-3 | - | TRBV5-1 | TGCGCCAGCAGCTGGGGGGGCTTACCAGATACGCAGTATTTT | CASSWGGLPDTQYF
- | TRBJ2-7 | TRBD1 | TRBV5-1 | TGCGCCAGCAGCTTTCGGACAGGAGGTAACGAGCAGTACTTC | CASSFRTGGNEQYF
few | TRBJ2-7 | - | TRBV21-1 | TGTGCCAGCAGCGGGGGGGGACAGTTCCCTTACGAGCAGTACTTC | CASSGGGQFPYEQYF
few | TRBJ1-5 | - | TRBV28 | TGTGCCAGCAGCCCTATTGACAGAGACAATCAGCCCCAGCATTTT | CASSPIDRDNQPQHF
- | TRBJ2-5 | - | TRBV2 | TGTGCCAGCAGTGATGGGCTGGGTGCAGAGACCCAGTACTTC | CASSDGLGAETQYF
- | TRBJ1-2 | - | TRBV27 | TGTGCCACCCTCGGCCGGGACGACTATGGCTACACCTTC | CATLGRDDYGYTF
many | TRBJ2-7 | TRBD2 | TRBV5-4 | TGTGCCAGCAATGAGGGCGGGGGGAACGAGCAGTACTTC | CASNEGGGNEQYF
- | TRBJ2-3 | TRBD2 | TRBV5-4 | TGTGCCAGCAGCTTACTCCTAGCGGGAGGGCGCGGTACGCAGTATTTT | CASSLLLAGGRGTQYF
once | TRBJ2-1 | - | TRBV21-1 | TGTGCCAGCAGCAAAGCGCTAGGTACAGGGGGCTGCAATGAGCAGTTCTTC | CASSKALGTGGCNEQFF
- | TRBJ2-2 | - | TRBV5-1 | TGCGCCAGCAGACAGACGAACACCGGGGAGCTGTTTTTT | CASRQTNTGELFF
- | TRBJ1-1 | - | TRBV2 | TGTGCCAGCAGTGACCAATTATTGAACACTGAAGCTTTCTTT | CASSDQLLNTEAFF
few | TRBJ2-7 | TRBD2 | TRBV27 | TGTGCCAGCAGTCCCATCGGGACTAGCGGAGCATACGAGCAGTACTTC | CASSPIGTSGAYEQYF
- | TRBJ2-6 | TRBD1 | TRBV7-6 | TGTGCCAGCAGCCTAGGCTACAGGGGGCTTCCCGGGGCCAACGTCCTGACTTTC | CASSLGYRGLPGANVLTF
- | TRBJ1-4 | - | TRBV7-9 | TGTGCCAGCAGAGAACAGGGACCTAATGAAAAACTGTTTTTT | CASREQGPNEKLFF
- | TRBJ2-7 | TRBD1 | TRBV28 | TGTGCCAGCAGTTCGGACAGGAGATGGGCCTACGAGCAGTACTTC | CASSSDRRWAYEQYF
- | TRBJ1-1 | - | TRBV5-6 | TGTGCCAGCAGCTCTGGGGGGTACACTGAAGCTTTCTTT | CASSSGGYTEAFF
- | TRBJ2-1 | - | TRBV28 | TGTGCCAGCAGTTTATCCCGAATCCACAGGGTTATCTCCTACAATGAGCAGTTCTTC | CASSLSRIHRVISYNEQFF
few | TRBJ1-1 | - | TRBV6-5 | TGTGCCAGCAGTCCCGGAGGGGAGAACACTGAAGCTTTCTTT | CASSPGGENTEAFF
once | TRBJ2-1 | TRBD2 | TRBV29-1 | TGCAGCGTGGACGGGACTAGCGGGCGCTACAATGAGCAGTTCTTC | CSVDGTSGRYNEQFF
- | TRBJ2-1 | - | TRBV11-2 | TGTGCCAGCAGCTTAGACCCCAGTAGCGCTCGTGAGCAGTTCTTC | CASSLDPSSAREQFF
many | TRBJ2-1 | - | TRBV4-1 | TGCGCCAGCAGCAGGTCTGGGGATTACAATGAGCAGTTCTTC | CASSRSGDYNEQFF
once | TRBJ1-2 | TRBD1 | TRBV6-5 | TGTGCCAGCAGCCCGACAGGGGACTATGGCTACACCTTC | CASSPTGDYGYTF
- | TRBJ2-7 | - | TRBV27 | TGTGCCAGCAGCCCCTGGGCCGGCTACGAGCAGTACTTC | CASSPWAGYEQYF
- | TRBJ2-1 | - | TRBV27 | TGTGCCAGCAGTTTAGACCGGAGCTCCTACAATGAGCAGTTCTTC | CASSLDRSSYNEQFF
- | TRBJ2-7 | - | TRBV6-1 | TGTGCCAGCAGTGAGGGACAAGTCTACGAGCAGTACTTC | CASSEGQVYEQYF
- | TRBJ2-1 | TRBD2 | TRBV4-1 | TGCGCCAGCAGCCAGGCCGGGACTAGGGACAATGAGCAGTTCTTC | CASSQAGTRDNEQFF
- | TRBJ1-1 | - | TRBV13 | TGTGCCAGCAGCTTAGGCCTAAAACGCAGGGCGTTTACTGAAGCTTTCTTT | CASSLGLKRRAFTEAFF
once | TRBJ2-1 | - | TRBV27 | TGTGCCAGCAGTTTTTCGGATCCCCTTTCCTACAATGAGCAGTTCTTC | CASSFSDPLSYNEQFF
- | TRBJ2-2 | - | TRBV2 | TGTGCCAGCAATGGCGGATACGGGGAGCTGTTTTTT | CASNGGYGELFF
- | TRBJ2-7 | - | TRBV5-1 | TGCGCCAGCAGCCACTCCTACGAGCAGTACTTC | CASSHSYEQYF
- | TRBJ2-7 | TRBD2 | TRBV11-2 | TGTGCCAGCAGCCTGACTAGCGGAGGCTACGAGCAGTACTTC | CASSLTSGGYEQYF
many | TRBJ2-3 | - | TRBV4-2 | TGTGCCAGCAGCCAAGCCCTAGATGGGGATGTAGATACGCAGTATTTT | CASSQALDGDVDTQYF